These T cell receptor beta chains were read from a single sample in a study of neurological immune-mediated disorders. In TCRdb, the 5' RACE reads were re-called with MiXCR into one record per CDR3 protein. The sample records some 70,000 distinct CDR3 sequences, 3.4% being singletons. The sample comprised PBMCs. All receptors derive from a man aged 35-49 years with multiple sclerosis. Both conserved end residues are part of each CDR3.

v_call: TRBV13
j_call: TRBJ2-7
cdr3_aa: CASSPTGMEEEQYF

v_call: TRBV4-2
j_call: TRBJ2-3
cdr3_aa: CASSQDPAFGTQYF

v_call: TRBV5-1
j_call: TRBJ1-1
cdr3_aa: CASSLEPGETTEAFF

v_call: TRBV12-3/TRBV12-4
j_call: TRBJ1-2
cdr3_aa: CASSPGGFYGYTF

v_call: TRBV9
j_call: TRBJ2-1
cdr3_aa: CASSVGGLAVGGEQFF

v_call: TRBV20-1
j_call: TRBJ2-1
cdr3_aa: CSAESNRGPPHEQFF

v_call: TRBV18
j_call: TRBJ1-2
cdr3_aa: CASSPPGNYGYTF

v_call: TRBV9
j_call: TRBJ2-1
cdr3_aa: CASSGASGRYNEQFF

v_call: TRBV12-3/TRBV12-4
j_call: TRBJ2-1
cdr3_aa: CASASATNNEQFF

v_call: TRBV10-2
j_call: TRBJ1-1
cdr3_aa: CASSREFGTEAFF

v_call: TRBV10-1
j_call: TRBJ1-1
cdr3_aa: CASSEYPGVTEAFF

v_call: TRBV12-3/TRBV12-4
j_call: TRBJ2-7
cdr3_aa: CASSVASGSYEQYF

v_call: TRBV20-1
j_call: TRBJ1-5
cdr3_aa: CSAQGDRGNSNQPQHF

v_call: TRBV7-9
j_call: TRBJ1-5
cdr3_aa: CASSLGEGSRNQPQHF

v_call: TRBV12-3/TRBV12-4
j_call: TRBJ1-3
cdr3_aa: CASGAGDPIYF

v_call: TRBV2
j_call: TRBJ2-7
cdr3_aa: CASSRGGGYEQYF

v_call: TRBV15
j_call: TRBJ1-2
cdr3_aa: CATSAASVGGYTF

v_call: TRBV7-2
j_call: TRBJ1-3
cdr3_aa: CASRQGTSGNTIYF

v_call: TRBV6-5
j_call: TRBJ1-2
cdr3_aa: CASSYSTAYNVYGYTF

v_call: TRBV20-1
j_call: TRBJ1-1
cdr3_aa: CSARGLYPEAFF